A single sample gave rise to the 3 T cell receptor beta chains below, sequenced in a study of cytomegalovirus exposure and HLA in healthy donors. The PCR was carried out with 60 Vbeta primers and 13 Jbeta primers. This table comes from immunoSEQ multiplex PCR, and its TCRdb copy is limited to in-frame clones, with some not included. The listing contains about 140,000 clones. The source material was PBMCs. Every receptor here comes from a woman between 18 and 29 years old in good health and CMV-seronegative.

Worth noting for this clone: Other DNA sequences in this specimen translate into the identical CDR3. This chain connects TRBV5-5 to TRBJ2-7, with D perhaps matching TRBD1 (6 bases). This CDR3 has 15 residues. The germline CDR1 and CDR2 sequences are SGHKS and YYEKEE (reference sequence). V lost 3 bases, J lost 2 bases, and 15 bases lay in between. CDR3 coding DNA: TGTGCCAGCAGCTCTGACACAGGGATTACCTACGAGCAGTACTTC. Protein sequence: CASSSDTGITYEQYF.

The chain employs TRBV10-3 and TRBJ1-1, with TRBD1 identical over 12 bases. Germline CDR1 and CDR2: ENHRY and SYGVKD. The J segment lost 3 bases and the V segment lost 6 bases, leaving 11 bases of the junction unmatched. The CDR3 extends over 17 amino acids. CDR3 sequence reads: CAIRGGQGAIGYTEAFF. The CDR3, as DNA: TGTGCCATCAGGGGGGGACAGGGGGCGATTGGGTACACTGAAGCTTTCTTT.

The CDR3 reads CASCGWRSNQPQHF. The DNA of the CDR3 is TGTGCCAGTTGCGGGTGGCGTAGCAATCAGCCCCAGCATTTT. The chain joins TRBV19 to TRBJ1-5; D not certain. V was cut by 8 bases and J by 0 bases, with 11 bases left in between. Germline V gene lookup returns CDR1 LNHDA and CDR2 SQIVND (reference sequence). CDR3 size: 14 residues.